The sequence of this T cell receptor (beta chain) was determined in a study of shared clonotypes between healthy human individuals. Overall study results and limits: Rarefaction gave evidence that sorted-subset sequencing remained incomplete despite large depth.

This CDR3 has 13 residues. Deletions cut 2 bases from V and 6 bases from J, with 9 bases between. CDR1 is SGHRS and CDR2 is YFSETQ in the germline V gene. The method was immunoSEQ multiplex PCR; TCRdb's version includes in-frame clones alone and lacks a portion of them. The data contain fewer than 1.4 million clones, around 78% of them seen just once; the ten biggest clones take up 0.61%. On this clone itself: Its antigen is unidentified. The identical CDR3 is also encoded by other nucleotide sequences in the sample.

The chain has TRBV5-1 and TRBJ1-5, with a weak D call TRBD1 (6 bases). Sequencing was done on a sample of memory CD4+ T cells from PBMCs. The sample's subset: CD45RA-negative fraction. The sequence was collected from a young man in good health. Some clones in this sample may be carry-over from other donors' samples. The DNA for the CDR3 is TGCGCCAGCAGCTTACAGGGAGCTCAGCCCCAGCATTTT. Residues: CASSLQGAQPQHF.